The next 20 T cell receptor beta chains were all read from a single sample in a study of post-analysis software for immune sequencing data. General study findings and limits: Controls had lower frequencies than patients of about 5 TRBV segments, which included TRBV5-6, TRBV5-1 and TRBV20-1.

Unique molecular identifiers were built into the TCR beta cDNA libraries. TCRdb independently ran MiXCR on the PCR reads; one entry per CDR3 protein. Among about 560,000 distinct CDR3 sequences, roughly 45% were seen once, and the ten largest hold roughly 1.8%. Antigen specificity for these receptors is unknown. Sample: blood. The receptors were sampled from a girl aged 10 to 17 with multiple sclerosis.

A few counts support this clonotype. Germline and junction disagree at one end, which may indicate a read error. This chain joins TRBV5-6 and TRBJ2-1; no clear D. The CDR3 consists of 12 residues. Germline V gene sequence: CDR1 SGHDT, CDR2 YYEEEE. CDR3 sequence: CASSLGYSEQFF. The CDR3 nucleotides are TGTGCCAGCAGCCTAGGATACAGTGAGCAGTTCTTC.

This clonotype was recorded once. The V call is TRBV12-3 or TRBV12-4, the J call TRBJ1-5; D is unclear. The CDR3 extends over 13 amino acids. The V gene lost 6 bases and the J gene lost 7 bases, with 13 bases spanning the gap. CDR3 loop: CASSSRRSQPQHF. Here the CDR3 DNA reads TGTGCCAGCAGCTCGCGGAGGAGCCAGCCCCAGCATTTT.

This clonotype was detected a few times. In DNA, the CDR3 is TGTGCCAGCAGCTCCGACTGGGGGGAGCAGTTCTTC. It codes for CASSSDWGEQFF. The chain joins TRBV3-1 to TRBJ2-1; perhaps D is TRBD1 or TRBD2 (5 bases each). V was clipped by 5 bases and J by 10 bases, with 12 bases between them. Per the germline V gene, CDR1 is LGHDT and CDR2 is YNNKEL (reference sequence). The CDR3 totals 12 residues.

This clonotype has only a few counts. This rearrangement joins TRBV20-1 to TRBJ1-2, with D possibly being TRBD1 (5 bases). CDR1 is DFQATT, CDR2 SNEGSKA, per germline (reference sequence). V shed 5 bases and J shed 5 bases, with 24 bases lying between them. The CDR3 has 16 residues. CDR3 bases: TGCAGTGCTGCCCTACCCGGGGCTCGAAGGGCATATGGCTACACCTTC. Protein product: CSAALPGARRAYGYTF.

As to this clonotype: One junction end does not reproduce the germline sequence, and a read error may be involved. The gene calls are TRBV7-8 and TRBJ2-7, with D perhaps assigned TRBD1 or TRBD2 (5 bases each). Germline assignment: CDR1 SGHVS and CDR2 FQNEAQ. The CDR3 runs to 16 residues. For the CDR3, the DNA is TGTGCCAGCAGCTCCAGCCGGGACGCTATCTCCGACGAGCAGTACTTC. Translated: CASSSSRDAISDEQYF.

V gene TRBV7-6 combines with J gene TRBJ2-5; the D is unclear. CDR1 is SGHVS and CDR2 is FNYEAQ in the germline V gene. Trimming took 5 bases from V and 4 from J, leaving 11 bases between them. The CDR3 is 13 amino acids. The CDR3 DNA sequence: TGTGCCAGCAGCGGGGTCCGACGAGAGACCCAGTACTTC. Amino acid sequence: CASSGVRRETQYF.

CDR3 DNA: TGCAGTGCTAGAAAGGCTAGCGGGAGGGCACGTAATGAGCAGTTCTTC. Residues: CSARKASGRARNEQFF. The chain combines TRBV20-1 with TRBJ2-1; 12 nucleotides match TRBD2. J gave up 7 bases and V 2 bases, and 9 bases lay outside the gene matches. There are 16 residues in the CDR3. Germline V CDR1 and CDR2: DFQATT, SNEGSKA (reference sequence).

V gene TRBV20-1 combines with J gene TRBJ2-4; tentatively, D is TRBD2 (6 bases). CDR1 is DFQATT, CDR2 SNEGSKA, per germline (reference sequence). The CDR3 totals 16 residues. V was trimmed by 5 bases and J by 0 bases, leaving 17 bases between them. CDR3 loop: CSALASGGAAKNIQYF. The CDR3 nucleotides read TGCAGTGCTCTAGCCTCCGGGGGAGCAGCCAAAAACATTCAGTACTTC.

V gene TRBV6-1 combines with J gene TRBJ1-1; D perhaps matches TRBD1 (6 bases). V lost 3 bases, J lost 0 bases, and 14 bases lay in between. The CDR3 has 16 residues. Germline V lookup: CDR1 MNHNS, CDR2 SASEGT. In DNA, the CDR3 is TGTGCCAGCAGTGAGGGGGGCAGGTTGATGAACACTGAAGCTTTCTTT. Amino acids: CASSEGGRLMNTEAFF.

This clonotype was detected only a few times. V is TRBV4-1 and J is TRBJ2-1; D might be TRBD1 or TRBD2, each matching 5 bases. Trimming cost V 2 bases and J 4 bases, with 12 bases left between them. The CDR3 covers 15 residues. Germline loops: CDR1 MGHRA, CDR2 YSYEKL. CDR3 nucleotides: TGCGCCAGCAGCCAACCGGGACCCACATACAATGAGCAGTTCTTC. It yields the protein CASSQPGPTYNEQFF.

The rearrangement uses TRBV14 and TRBJ2-5; 7 bases are shared with TRBD2. V lost 1 base, J lost 5 bases, and 10 bases stayed unmatched. Germline CDR1 SGHDN, CDR2 FVKESK. The length of the CDR3 is 16 residues. DNA for the CDR3: TGTGCCAGCAGCCAAGTCTGGCGGGGGTCAATGGAGACCCAGTACTTC. Amino acid sequence: CASSQVWRGSMETQYF.

The V gene is TRBV25-1, the J gene TRBJ1-6, with D tentatively TRBD1 (6 bases). In germline, CDR1 is MGHDK, CDR2 SYGVNS. The CDR3 sequence is 15 residues long. Trimming stripped 0 bases from V and 4 bases from J, with 7 bases between. This CDR3 reads CASSEYTGYNSPLHF. DNA of the CDR3: TGTGCCAGCAGTGAATATACAGGGTATAATTCACCCCTCCACTTT.

The chain is built from TRBV4-1 and TRBJ2-5, with a weak D call TRBD2 (6 bases). This CDR3 is 14 amino acids long. Trimming took 2 bases from V and 5 from J, leaving 12 bases between them. The V gene's germline CDR1 is MGHRA and CDR2 YSYEKL. CDR3 sequence (DNA): TGCGCCAGCAGCCAATCCCTGGAGGGGGAGACCCAGTACTTC. It encodes CASSQSLEGETQYF.

This chain joins TRBV5-1 and TRBJ2-3; D possibly corresponds to TRBD2 (6 bases). Germline V gene sequence: CDR1 SGHRS, CDR2 YFSETQ. V was shortened by 4 bases and J by 3 bases, with 21 bases between the two germline ends. CDR3 length: 17 residues. For the CDR3, the DNA is TGCGCCAGCAGCCCCTCCCCCCGACTAGTCTGGACAGATACGCAGTATTTT. It yields the protein CASSPSPRLVWTDTQYF.

This clonotype was counted between two and nine times. The chain carries TRBV4-1 and TRBJ2-7, with D uncertain. V lost 4 bases, J lost 3 bases, and 10 bases lay in between. This CDR3 region has 13 residues. Looked up from germline, CDR1 is MGHRA and CDR2 is YSYEKL. In nucleotides, the CDR3 is TGCGCCAGCAGCCTATCTAATCACTACGAGCAGTACTTC. Translated, it gives CASSLSNHYEQYF.

The chain employs TRBV6-5 and TRBJ2-1; maybe TRBD2 (5 bases). The CDR3 has 15 amino acids. Germline CDR1 MNHEY, CDR2 SVGAGI. V dropped 6 bases and J dropped 11 bases, with 23 bases sitting between them. The CDR3 region is CASSQTTSSFGKQFF. The CDR3 DNA is TGTGCCAGCAGCCAGACAACATCTAGCTTCGGTAAGCAGTTCTTC.

The chain joins TRBV5-1 to TRBJ1-2, with a possible D match to TRBD1 (6 bases). The CDR3 is made up of 13 amino acids. The germline V gene encodes CDR1 SGHRS and CDR2 YFSETQ. Trimming took off 0 bases at V and 8 bases at J, with 11 bases between the two ends. CDR3 sequence (DNA): TGCGCCAGCAGCTTGGAACAGGGTCAGGGCTACACCTTC. Protein: CASSLEQGQGYTF.

This clonotype is a singleton in its sample. This sequence joins TRBV20-1 and TRBJ2-3; 9 bases are a match to TRBD2. CDR1 and CDR2 (germline): DFQATT, SNEGSKA (reference sequence). This CDR3 contains 14 residues. Trimming at V came to 3 bases and at J to 3 bases, leaving 4 bases not matched to a gene. The CDR3 DNA reads as TGCAGTGCTAGCTTGGCGGGGGGGACAGATACGCAGTATTTT. Its protein is CSASLAGGTDTQYF.

The count of this clonotype is one. The chain's CDR3 is CASSPNPGPGEQYF. CDR3 nucleotide sequence: TGTGCCAGCAGCCCAAACCCGGGACCCGGCGAGCAGTACTTC. V and J are TRBV13 and TRBJ2-7; D assignment may be TRBD1 or TRBD2 (5 bases each). The CDR3 contains 14 residues. Germline V lookup: CDR1 PRHDT, CDR2 FYEKMQ (reference sequence). V was clipped by 5 bases and J by 6 bases, with 17 bases between them.

V gene TRBV7-6 combines with J gene TRBJ2-1, with 8 bases fitting TRBD2. Germline values: CDR1 SGHVS, CDR2 FNYEAQ. CDR3 length: 15 residues. Unmatched junction bases numbered 6, after V lost 5 bases and J lost 3 bases. The CDR3 here is CASSAAGGFYNEQFF. CDR3 nucleotides: TGTGCCAGCAGCGCCGCGGGGGGCTTCTACAATGAGCAGTTCTTC.